This entry features one T cell receptor (beta chain) sequence. The CDR3 loop spans 18 amino acids. Germline V gene sequence: CDR1 SGHDT, CDR2 YYEEEE. V lost 1 base, J lost 5 bases, and 24 bases lay in between. This sample was included in a study of blood T cell repertoires in COVID-19. Assay used: immunoSEQ multiplex PCR; TCRdb lists only in-frame clones, some missing. Among around 290,000 clones listed, approximately 88% were seen once. The rearrangement uses TRBV5-6 and TRBJ1-1; D remains ambiguous. The sample was PBMCs or T cells enriched from blood (not recorded which). The source is a woman aged 25 to 39 who had recovered from COVID-19. CDR3 amino acids: CASSLFPGPSPVWTEAFF. As DNA, the CDR3 is TGTGCCAGCAGCTTGTTCCCAGGCCCCTCACCGGTTTGGACTGAAGCTTTCTTT.